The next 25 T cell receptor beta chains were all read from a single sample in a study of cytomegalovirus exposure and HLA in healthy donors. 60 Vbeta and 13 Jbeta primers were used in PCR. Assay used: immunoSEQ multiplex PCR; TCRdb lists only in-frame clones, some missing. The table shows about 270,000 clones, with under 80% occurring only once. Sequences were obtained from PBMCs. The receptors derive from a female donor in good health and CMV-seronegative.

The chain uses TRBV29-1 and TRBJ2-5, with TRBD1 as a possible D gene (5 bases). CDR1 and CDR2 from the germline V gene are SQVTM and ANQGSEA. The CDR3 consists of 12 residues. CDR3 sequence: CRWKTGRETQYF. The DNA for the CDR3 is TGCAGGTGGAAAACAGGTAGGGAGACCCAGTACTTC.

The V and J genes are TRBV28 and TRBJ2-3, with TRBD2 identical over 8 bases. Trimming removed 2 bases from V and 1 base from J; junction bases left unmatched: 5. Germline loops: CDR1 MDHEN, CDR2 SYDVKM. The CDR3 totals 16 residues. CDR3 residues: CASSLPTSDGTDTQYF. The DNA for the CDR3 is TGTGCCAGCAGTTTACCGACTAGCGACGGCACAGATACGCAGTATTTT.

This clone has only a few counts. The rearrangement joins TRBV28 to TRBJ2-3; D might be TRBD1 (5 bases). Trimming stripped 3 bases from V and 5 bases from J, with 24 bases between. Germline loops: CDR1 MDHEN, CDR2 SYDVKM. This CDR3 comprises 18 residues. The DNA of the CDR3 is TGTGCCAGCAGTTTCTATAAAACCGGGTTCGCAACAGGAGATACGCAGTATTTT. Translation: CASSFYKTGFATGDTQYF.

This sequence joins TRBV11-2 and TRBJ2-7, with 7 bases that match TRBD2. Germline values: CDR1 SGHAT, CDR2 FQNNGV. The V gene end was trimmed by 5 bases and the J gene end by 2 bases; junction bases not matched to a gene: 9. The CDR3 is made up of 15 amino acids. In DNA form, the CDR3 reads TGTGCCAGCAGCCCCCAGCTAGCGGATACCTACGAGCAGTACTTC. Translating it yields CASSPQLADTYEQYF.

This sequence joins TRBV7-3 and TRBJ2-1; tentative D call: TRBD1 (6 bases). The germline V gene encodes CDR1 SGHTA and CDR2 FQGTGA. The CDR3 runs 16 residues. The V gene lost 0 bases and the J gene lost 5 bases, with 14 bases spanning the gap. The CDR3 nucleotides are TGTGCCAGCAGCTTAACGGCAGGGGCTAACGACAATGAGCAGTTCTTC. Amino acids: CASSLTAGANDNEQFF.

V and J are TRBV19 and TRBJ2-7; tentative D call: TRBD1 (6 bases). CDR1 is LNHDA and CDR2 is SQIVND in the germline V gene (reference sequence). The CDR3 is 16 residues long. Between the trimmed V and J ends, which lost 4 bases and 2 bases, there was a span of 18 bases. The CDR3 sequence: CASSSPRDTGTYEQYF. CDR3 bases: TGTGCCAGTAGTAGTCCCCGGGACACTGGGACCTACGAGCAGTACTTC.

DNA of the CDR3: TGTGCCAGCAGCTTTGTCGGGACTCAAGAGACCCAGTACTTC. This translates into CASSFVGTQETQYF. V usage is TRBV5-6 and J usage is TRBJ2-5; tentatively, D is TRBD2 (6 bases). Trimming took 2 bases from V and 2 from J, leaving 10 bases between them. CDR1 is SGHDT, CDR2 YYEEEE, per germline. This CDR3 spans 14 amino acids.

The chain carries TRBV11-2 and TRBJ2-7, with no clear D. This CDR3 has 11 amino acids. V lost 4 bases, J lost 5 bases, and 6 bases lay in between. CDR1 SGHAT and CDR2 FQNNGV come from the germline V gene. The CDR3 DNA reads TGTGCCAGCAGCTACTACGACGAGCAGTACTTC. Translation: CASSYYDEQYF.

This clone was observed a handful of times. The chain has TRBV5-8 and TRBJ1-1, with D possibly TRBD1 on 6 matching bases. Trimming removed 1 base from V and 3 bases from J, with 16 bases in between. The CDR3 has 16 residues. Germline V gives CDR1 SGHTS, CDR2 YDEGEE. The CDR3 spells CASSLSTGTKDTEAFF. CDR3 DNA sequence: TGTGCCAGCAGCTTGTCAACAGGGACTAAGGACACTGAAGCTTTCTTT.

The CDR3 loop reads CASSGRDGGSTNEKLFF. The DNA for the CDR3 is TGCGCCAGCAGCGGGCGAGATGGGGGCTCAACTAATGAAAAACTGTTTTTT. This chain links TRBV5-1 with TRBJ1-4; tentatively, D is TRBD1 (6 bases). Germline lookup yields CDR1 SGHRS and CDR2 YFSETQ. The CDR3 sequence is 17 residues long. V was trimmed by 4 bases and J by 0 bases, leaving 16 bases between them. Full variable domain (rest looked up from reference TRBV5-1 and TRBJ1-4): KAGVTQTPRYLIKTRGQQVTLSCSPISGHRSVSWYQQTPGQGLQFLFEYFSETQRNKGNFPGRFSGRQFSNSRSEMNVSTLELGDSALYLCASSGRDGGSTNEKLFFGSGTQLSVL.

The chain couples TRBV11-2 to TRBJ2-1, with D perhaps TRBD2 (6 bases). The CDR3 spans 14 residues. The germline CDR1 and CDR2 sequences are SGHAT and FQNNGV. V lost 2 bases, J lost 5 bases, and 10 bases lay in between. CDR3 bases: TGTGCCAGCAGCTTATGGGCTAGCGACAATGAGCAGTTCTTC. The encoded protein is CASSLWASDNEQFF.

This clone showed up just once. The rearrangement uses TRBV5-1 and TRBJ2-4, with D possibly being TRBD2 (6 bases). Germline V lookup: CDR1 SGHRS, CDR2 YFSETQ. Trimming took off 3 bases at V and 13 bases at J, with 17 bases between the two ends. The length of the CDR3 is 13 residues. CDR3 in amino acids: CASSSSSGERQYF. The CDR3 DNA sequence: TGCGCCAGCAGCTCTTCTTCGGGGGAGCGGCAGTACTTC.

This CDR3 is CASSEWQRLTDTQYF. The CDR3 DNA follows: TGTGCCAGCAGTGAATGGCAGCGTCTCACAGATACGCAGTATTTT. The V call is TRBV6-1, the J call TRBJ2-3; no clear D. CDR3 length equals 15 residues. Per germline, CDR1 MNHNS and CDR2 SASEGT. V shed 2 bases and J shed 2 bases, with 11 bases lying between them.

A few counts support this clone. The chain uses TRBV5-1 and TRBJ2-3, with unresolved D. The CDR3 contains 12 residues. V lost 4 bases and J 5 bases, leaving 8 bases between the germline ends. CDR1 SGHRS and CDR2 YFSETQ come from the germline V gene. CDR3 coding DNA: TGCGCCAGCAGCCCGGTTGGAGATACGCAGTATTTT. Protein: CASSPVGDTQYF.

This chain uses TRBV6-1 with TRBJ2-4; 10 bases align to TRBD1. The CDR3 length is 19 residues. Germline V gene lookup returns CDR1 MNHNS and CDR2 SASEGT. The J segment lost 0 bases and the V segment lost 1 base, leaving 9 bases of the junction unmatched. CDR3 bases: TGTGCCAGCAGTGAAGAGGCGGGACAGGGGAAGTTAGCCAAAAACATTCAGTACTTC. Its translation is CASSEEAGQGKLAKNIQYF.

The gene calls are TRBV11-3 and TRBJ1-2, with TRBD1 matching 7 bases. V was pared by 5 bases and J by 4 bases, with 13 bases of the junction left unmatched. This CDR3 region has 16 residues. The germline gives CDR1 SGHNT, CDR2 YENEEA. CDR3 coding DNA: TGTGCCAGCAGCATACTGGACAGGAGAAACGGCTATGGCTACACCTTC. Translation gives CASSILDRRNGYGYTF.

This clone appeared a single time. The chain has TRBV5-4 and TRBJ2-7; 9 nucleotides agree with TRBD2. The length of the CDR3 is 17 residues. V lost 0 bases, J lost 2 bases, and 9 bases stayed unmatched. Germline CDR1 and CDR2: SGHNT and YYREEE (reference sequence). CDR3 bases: TGTGCCAGCAGCTTGGAGCGCGTGGGGACTAGCACCTACGAGCAGTACTTC. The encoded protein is CASSLERVGTSTYEQYF.

This CDR3 reads CASSEAPQETQYF. The CDR3 bases are TGCGCCAGCAGCGAGGCCCCTCAAGAGACCCAGTACTTC. V and J are TRBV5-1 and TRBJ2-5; D unclear. The CDR3 loop spans 13 amino acids. Germline V CDR1 and CDR2: SGHRS, YFSETQ. Trimming stripped 4 bases from V and 2 bases from J, with 9 bases between.

CDR3 region: CASSIAVTQETQYF. The CDR3 DNA sequence: TGTGCCAGTAGTATAGCAGTAACCCAAGAGACCCAGTACTTC. The chain combines TRBV19 with TRBJ2-5; no reliable D call. The CDR3 contains 14 residues. Trimming took off 1 base at V and 1 base at J, with 7 bases between the two ends. Germline V gives CDR1 LNHDA, CDR2 SQIVND (reference sequence).

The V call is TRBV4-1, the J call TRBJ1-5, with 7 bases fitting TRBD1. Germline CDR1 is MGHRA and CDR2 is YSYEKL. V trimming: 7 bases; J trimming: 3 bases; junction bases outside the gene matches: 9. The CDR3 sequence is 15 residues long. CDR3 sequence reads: CASTAIQGLNQPQHF. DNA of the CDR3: TGCGCCAGCACCGCCATACAGGGGCTCAATCAGCCCCAGCATTTT.

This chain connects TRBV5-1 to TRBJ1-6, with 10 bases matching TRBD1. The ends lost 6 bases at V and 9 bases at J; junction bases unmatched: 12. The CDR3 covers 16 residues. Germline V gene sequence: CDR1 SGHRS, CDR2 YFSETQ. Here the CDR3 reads CASKLSTGGFISPLHF. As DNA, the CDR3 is TGCGCCAGCAAACTTTCGACAGGGGGCTTTATTTCACCCCTCCACTTT. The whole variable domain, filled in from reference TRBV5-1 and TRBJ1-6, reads KAGVTQTPRYLIKTRGQQVTLSCSPISGHRSVSWYQQTPGQGLQFLFEYFSETQRNKGNFPGRFSGRQFSNSRSEMNVSTLELGDSALYLCASKLSTGGFISPLHFGNGTRLTVT.

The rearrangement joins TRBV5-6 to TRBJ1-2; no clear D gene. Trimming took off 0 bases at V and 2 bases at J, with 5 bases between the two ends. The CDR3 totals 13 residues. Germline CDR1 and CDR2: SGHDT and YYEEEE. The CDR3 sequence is CASSLGRNYGYTF. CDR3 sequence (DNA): TGTGCCAGCAGCTTGGGCCGGAACTATGGCTACACCTTC.

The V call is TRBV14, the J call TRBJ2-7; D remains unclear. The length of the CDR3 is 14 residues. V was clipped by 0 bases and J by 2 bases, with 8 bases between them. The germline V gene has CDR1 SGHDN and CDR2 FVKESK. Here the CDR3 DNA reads TGTGCCAGCAGCCAAGAATCCAGTCCCTACGAGCAGTACTTC. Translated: CASSQESSPYEQYF. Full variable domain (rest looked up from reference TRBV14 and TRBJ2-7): EAGVTQFPSHSVIEKGQTVTLRCDPISGHDNLYWYRRVMGKEIKFLLHFVKESKQDESGMPNNRFLAERTGGTYSTLKVQPAELEDSGVYFCASSQESSPYEQYFGPGTRLTVT.

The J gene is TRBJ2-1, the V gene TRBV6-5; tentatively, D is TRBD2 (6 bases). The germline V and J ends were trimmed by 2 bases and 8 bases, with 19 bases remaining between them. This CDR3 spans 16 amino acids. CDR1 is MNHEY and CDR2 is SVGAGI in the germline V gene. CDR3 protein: CASSYGRDGFLDEQFF. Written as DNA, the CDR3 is TGTGCCAGCAGTTACGGGCGGGATGGGTTTTTAGATGAGCAGTTCTTC.

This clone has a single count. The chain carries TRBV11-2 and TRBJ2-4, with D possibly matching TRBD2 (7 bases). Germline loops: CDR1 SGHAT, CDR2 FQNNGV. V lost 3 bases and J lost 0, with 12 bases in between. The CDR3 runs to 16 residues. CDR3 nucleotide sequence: TGTGCCAGCAGCTTGGGGGGGCCACTAGCCAAAAACATTCAGTACTTC. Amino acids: CASSLGGPLAKNIQYF.